These 28 T cell receptor beta chains were sequenced from one sample in a study of blood T cell repertoires in COVID-19. Assay: immunoSEQ multiplex PCR; the TCRdb copy retains only in-frame clones and omits some. This table has 250,000 to 300,000 clones, 75% to 90% appearing once. The sample taken for sequencing was peripheral blood. These receptors came from a woman aged 70-85 years with COVID-19, enrolled during active disease.

J is TRBJ1-2 and V is TRBV6-1, with D hard to call. Germline V gene data show CDR1 as MNHNS and CDR2 as SASEGT. CDR3 length equals 10 residues. Trimming left V 7 bases short and J 7 bases short, with 7 bases between. The CDR3 spells CASNYRGYTF. CDR3 in DNA: TGTGCCAGCAATTATCGTGGCTACACCTTC.

This chain uses TRBV28 with TRBJ1-5, with D unresolved. This CDR3 is built from 15 residues. The V gene lost 1 base and the J gene lost 6 bases, with 13 bases spanning the gap. From germline, CDR1 is MDHEN and CDR2 SYDVKM. The DNA for the CDR3 is TGTGCCAGCAGTTTATCCACGGGATGGGTTCAGCCCCAGCATTTT. Protein sequence: CASSLSTGWVQPQHF. The full variable domain, completed using reference TRBV28 and TRBJ1-5, is DVKVTQSSRYLVKRTGEKVFLECVQDMDHENMFWYRQDPGLGLRLIYFSYDVKMKEKGDIPEGYSVSREKKERFSLILESASTNQTSMYLCASSLSTGWVQPQHFGDGTRLSIL.

CDR3 DNA: TGTGCCAGCAGCCAGATACAGAGCTCCTACGAGCAGTACTTC. Protein product: CASSQIQSSYEQYF. V and J are TRBV14 and TRBJ2-7; D unresolved. Germline assignment: CDR1 SGHDN and CDR2 FVKESK. The CDR3 is made up of 14 amino acids. V was cut by 3 bases and J by 0 bases, with 9 bases left in between.

This clone has only a few counts. The V and J genes are TRBV12-3 or TRBV12-4 and TRBJ2-7, with TRBD2 identical over 7 bases. Losses at the gene ends were 6 bases for V and 12 bases for J; bases not matched to a gene: 11. This CDR3 comprises 12 residues. The CDR3 is CASSPSDGRLYF. The CDR3, as DNA: TGTGCCAGCAGCCCCTCGGACGGGAGGCTGTACTTC.

The chain recombines TRBV28 with TRBJ2-1; D not resolved. V was cut by 3 bases and J by 7 bases, with 4 bases left in between. Germline values: CDR1 MDHEN, CDR2 SYDVKM. The CDR3 is 11 residues long. The CDR3 is CASSLRNEQFF. The CDR3 nucleotides read TGTGCCAGCAGTTTGCGAAATGAGCAGTTCTTC.

This chain joins TRBV4-1 and TRBJ2-7; D is unresolved. The germline V and J ends were trimmed by 4 bases and 2 bases, with 12 bases remaining between them. CDR1 and CDR2 from the germline V gene are MGHRA and YSYEKL. The CDR3 sequence is 14 residues long. In DNA, the CDR3 is TGCGCCAGCAGCCGACCCACTATCCCCTACGAGCAGTACTTC. Translation: CASSRPTIPYEQYF.

The DNA for the CDR3 is TGTGCCAGTAGTATAATACGTAGGGGGAATCAGCCCCAGCATTTT. Translated: CASSIIRRGNQPQHF. The V gene is TRBV19, the J gene TRBJ1-5, with D possibly TRBD1 on 6 matching bases. Between the trimmed V and J ends, which lost 2 bases and 4 bases, there was a span of 12 bases. CDR1 and CDR2 from the germline V gene are LNHDA and SQIVND (reference sequence). The CDR3 runs to 15 residues. The full variable domain, in which reference TRBV19 and TRBJ1-5 provide the parts outside the CDR3, is DGGITQSPKYLFRKEGQNVTLSCEQNLNHDAMYWYRQDPGQGLRLIYYSQIVNDFQKGDIAEGYSVSREKKESFPLTVTSAQKNPTAFYLCASSIIRRGNQPQHFGDGTRLSIL.

A note on this clone: The same CDR3 can be traced to other DNA sequences in this sample. The chain has TRBV9 and TRBJ2-1, with D possibly TRBD2 on 5 matching bases. V was trimmed by 0 bases and J by 10 bases, leaving 11 bases between them. This CDR3 comprises 13 residues. Germline V gene lookup returns CDR1 SGDLS and CDR2 YYNGEE. CDR3 in amino acids: CASSVGGGDEQFF. The CDR3 DNA is TGTGCCAGCAGCGTAGGTGGAGGAGACGAGCAGTTCTTC. Variable domain in full (rest from reference TRBV9 and TRBJ2-1): DSGVTQTPKHLITATGQRVTLRCSPRSGDLSVYWYQQSLDQGLQFLIQYYNGEERAKGNILERFSAQQFPDLHSELNLSSLELGDSALYFCASSVGGGDEQFFGPGTRLTVL.

The chain uses TRBV5-4 and TRBJ1-2, with D hard to call. With 3 bases removed from V and 0 bases from J, the gap between germline ends came to 18 bases. Germline V gene data show CDR1 as SGHNT and CDR2 as YYREEE (reference sequence). The CDR3 is 17 residues long. CDR3: CASSSTIDPRPNYGYTF. For the CDR3, the DNA is TGTGCCAGCAGCTCTACGATAGATCCGAGGCCTAACTATGGCTACACCTTC.

The V call is TRBV5-1, the J call TRBJ2-5; TRBD2 matches at 8 bases. V was pared by 3 bases and J by 1 base, with 5 bases of the junction left unmatched. Germline CDR1 reads SGHRS; CDR2 reads YFSETQ. This CDR3 comprises 15 residues. The CDR3 is CASSSQAGAQETQYF. CDR3 DNA sequence: TGCGCCAGCAGCTCTCAAGCGGGAGCCCAAGAGACCCAGTACTTC. The full variable domain, rest sourced from reference TRBV5-1 and TRBJ2-5, is KAGVTQTPRYLIKTRGQQVTLSCSPISGHRSVSWYQQTPGQGLQFLFEYFSETQRNKGNFPGRFSGRQFSNSRSEMNVSTLELGDSALYLCASSSQAGAQETQYFGPGTRLLVL.

This clone was found once. The gene calls are TRBV5-5 and TRBJ2-7; tentative D call: TRBD1 (5 bases). From germline, CDR1 is SGHKS and CDR2 YYEKEE (reference sequence). Trimming took off 3 bases at V and 3 bases at J, with 16 bases between the two ends. The CDR3 spans 15 residues. The CDR3 loop reads CASSSLPQEYYEQYF. In DNA form, the CDR3 reads TGTGCCAGCAGCTCCCTCCCACAGGAATACTACGAGCAGTACTTC.

The V gene is TRBV5-4, the J gene TRBJ1-3; 9 bases are shared with TRBD1. The V gene end was trimmed by 4 bases and the J gene end by 1 base; junction bases not matched to a gene: 9. This CDR3 is built from 17 residues. Germline V CDR1 and CDR2: SGHNT, YYREEE (reference sequence). This CDR3 is CASSPTPGTGSGNTIYF. The CDR3 region has the DNA TGTGCCAGCAGCCCTACTCCCGGGACAGGGTCTGGAAACACCATATATTTT.

Written as DNA, the CDR3 is TGTGCCAGTAGTGTCGAGGGGGCGGGGTACAATGAGCAGTTCTTC. Protein sequence: CASSVEGAGYNEQFF. The chain combines TRBV19 with TRBJ2-1, with a weak D call TRBD1 (7 bases). With 5 bases removed from V and 4 bases from J, the gap between germline ends came to 15 bases. Germline V lookup: CDR1 LNHDA, CDR2 SQIVND (reference sequence). This CDR3 has 15 residues. Full variable domain (missing parts from reference TRBV19 and TRBJ2-1): DGGITQSPKYLFRKEGQNVTLSCEQNLNHDAMYWYRQDPGQGLRLIYYSQIVNDFQKGDIAEGYSVSREKKESFPLTVTSAQKNPTAFYLCASSVEGAGYNEQFFGPGTRLTVL.

The chain joins TRBV3-1 (or the pseudogene TRBV3-2) to TRBJ1-2; D call uncertain. Germline V gene data show CDR1 as LGHDT and CDR2 as YNNKEL (reference sequence). This CDR3 region has 11 residues. V was pared by 3 bases and J by 11 bases, with 10 bases between. In nucleotides, the CDR3 is TGTGCCAGCAGCCATGTTGATCGGTACACCTTC. Amino acids: CASSHVDRYTF.

The V gene is TRBV18, the J gene TRBJ2-2; D is undetermined. Germline CDR1 and CDR2: KGHSH and LQKENI. V was cut by 3 bases and J by 4 bases, with 6 bases left in between. The CDR3 sequence is 13 residues long. In DNA form, the CDR3 reads TGTGCCAGCTCACCGTCATTCACCGGGGAGCTGTTTTTT. Residues: CASSPSFTGELFF.

This rearrangement joins TRBV19 to TRBJ1-2; D perhaps matches TRBD1 (6 bases). V shed 3 bases and J shed 5 bases, with 10 bases lying between them. The CDR3 extends over 13 amino acids. In germline, CDR1 is LNHDA, CDR2 SQIVND (reference sequence). CDR3 amino acids: CASSISTGYGYTF. The CDR3 DNA is TGTGCCAGTAGTATTTCAACAGGGTATGGCTACACCTTC.

The V call is TRBV4-2, the J call TRBJ2-3; D not certain. V lost 0 bases, J lost 9 bases, and 7 bases lay in between. The CDR3 runs to 12 residues. Germline CDR1 LGHNA, CDR2 YNFKEQ. The CDR3 nucleotides read TGTGCCAGCAGCCAAGACCTGTCGACGCAGTATTTT. Amino acid sequence: CASSQDLSTQYF.

CDR3 region: CASSSGLQETQYF. As DNA, the CDR3 is TGTGCCAGCAGCTCGGGACTCCAAGAGACCCAGTACTTC. This chain uses TRBV7-3 with TRBJ2-5, with D tentatively TRBD2 (6 bases). There are 13 residues in the CDR3. V lost 4 bases to trimming and J lost 1 base, with 7 bases between them. Germline CDR1 SGHTA, CDR2 FQGTGA.

V is TRBV28 and J is TRBJ2-6; a possible D gene is TRBD1 (5 bases). V lost 7 bases and J 0 bases, leaving 13 bases between the germline ends. This CDR3 has 16 residues. Germline V gives CDR1 MDHEN, CDR2 SYDVKM. CDR3 DNA: TGTGCCAGCACGACAGTATCGGGCTCTGGGGCCAACGTCCTGACTTTC. Translated, it gives CASTTVSGSGANVLTF.

The genes are TRBV3-1 (or the pseudogene TRBV3-2) and TRBJ2-7; D may be TRBD1 (6 bases). Germline V gene data show CDR1 as LGHDT and CDR2 as YNNKEL (reference sequence). V was cut by 2 bases and J by 7 bases, with 15 bases left in between. The CDR3 is 14 residues long. CDR3 residues: CASSQPGHGSEQYF. In DNA, the CDR3 is TGTGCCAGCAGCCAACCGGGACACGGAAGTGAGCAGTACTTC.

A word on this clone: Different DNA sequences within this sample yield the same CDR3. This rearrangement joins TRBV7-9 to TRBJ1-1; possible D gene TRBD1, 6 bases. CDR1 is SEHNR, CDR2 FQNEAQ, per germline (reference sequence). The CDR3 spans 13 residues. V was clipped by 3 bases and J by 1 base, with 6 bases between them. The CDR3 here is CASSLGQNTEAFF. The CDR3 DNA sequence: TGTGCCAGCAGCTTGGGACAGAACACTGAAGCTTTCTTT.

This chain links TRBV10-3 with TRBJ2-2; D perhaps matches TRBD2 (5 bases). The CDR3 is 13 residues long. V was trimmed by 8 bases and J by 1 base, leaving 8 bases between them. Germline V lookup: CDR1 ENHRY, CDR2 SYGVKD. CDR3 DNA sequence: TGTGCCATCGGAGGACTGAACACCGGGGAGCTGTTTTTT. This sequence encodes CAIGGLNTGELFF.

The gene calls are TRBV7-2 and TRBJ1-3, with TRBD1 matching over 8 bases. From germline, CDR1 is SGHTA and CDR2 FQGNSA. The CDR3 spans 16 residues. V gave up 6 bases and J gave up 3 bases; unmatched junction bases: 10. Here the CDR3 DNA reads TGTGCCAGCAGACCCCCCAGGGGGCGTTTTGGAAACACCATATATTTT. This gives the protein CASRPPRGRFGNTIYF. The full variable domain, its missing parts supplied by reference TRBV7-2 and TRBJ1-3, is GAGVSQSPSNKVTEKGKDVELRCDPISGHTALYWYRQSLGQGLEFLIYFQGNSAPDKSGLPSDRFSAERTGGSVSTLTIQRTQQEDSAVYLCASRPPRGRFGNTIYFGEGSWLTVV.

The rearrangement uses TRBV7-9 and TRBJ1-5; D is perhaps TRBD1 (6 bases). There are 13 residues in the CDR3. Germline-derived CDR1 and CDR2 are SEHNR and FQNEAQ (reference sequence). The germline V and J ends were trimmed by 4 bases and 7 bases, with 11 bases remaining between them. CDR3 residues: CASSSIRGQPQHF. Written as DNA, the CDR3 is TGTGCCAGCAGCTCAATAAGGGGGCAGCCCCAGCATTTT.

V is TRBV11-2 and J is TRBJ2-3; the match to TRBD2 covers 16 bases. Per the germline V gene, CDR1 is SGHAT and CDR2 is FQNNGV. The trim removed 3 bases at V and 1 base at J, leaving 1 base unmatched. This CDR3 region has 17 residues. The CDR3 DNA is TGTGCCAGCAGCTTGGGACTAGCGGGAGGGGGCACAGATACGCAGTATTTT. Translating gives CASSLGLAGGGTDTQYF.

The chain is built from TRBV29-1 and TRBJ2-7; TRBD1 matches at 10 bases. The CDR3 has 13 amino acids. CDR1 and CDR2 (germline): SQVTM, ANQGSEA. V was clipped by 3 bases and J by 6 bases; unmatched bases: 5. This CDR3 is CSVDGQGGREQYF. The CDR3 coding sequence is TGCAGCGTTGACGGACAGGGGGGTCGCGAGCAGTACTTC.

This rearrangement joins TRBV20-1 to TRBJ2-7; TRBD2 matches 7 bases. This CDR3 contains 15 residues. The germline CDR1 and CDR2 sequences are DFQATT and SNEGSKA (reference sequence). Trimming cost V 3 bases and J 7 bases; bases outside gene matches: 15. The CDR3 sequence is CSASGVSSAAGEQYF. CDR3 DNA: TGCAGTGCTAGTGGAGTGAGTTCAGCAGCGGGGGAGCAGTACTTC.

The chain employs TRBV5-1 and TRBJ1-2; 10 bases fit TRBD1. Germline V gene data show CDR1 as SGHRS and CDR2 as YFSETQ. The CDR3 sequence is 16 residues long. The J segment lost 1 base and the V segment lost 5 bases, leaving 8 bases of the junction unmatched. The CDR3 coding sequence is TGCGCCAGCAGACCCGGGACAGGGGAAATTAACTATGGCTACACCTTC. This sequence encodes CASRPGTGEINYGYTF.